One and the same sample provided the 14 T cell receptor beta chains below, sequenced in a study of T-cell reconstitution after alpha-beta-depleted transplantation in children. A TCRbeta library incorporating unique molecular identifiers was prepared. TCRdb independently ran MiXCR on the PCR reads; one entry per CDR3 protein. The sample includes some 600,000 distinct CDR3 sequences, 13% seen only once; the top ten take 2.2%. The sequencing here drew on PBMCs, mostly from graft donor cells, taken 360 days after TCRalphabeta/CD19-depleted stem cell transplant. The receptor source for this set is a male patient between 10 and 17 years old who had a stem cell transplant for acute myeloid leukemia, so the T cells may come from the graft donor.

This clonotype was detected only a few times. The chain uses TRBV12-3 or TRBV12-4 and TRBJ2-7; tentatively, D is TRBD2 (6 bases). V shed 6 bases and J shed 1 base, with 10 bases lying between them. There are 13 residues in the CDR3. CDR3 bases: TGTGCCAGCAGGCCCCGGGGGTCCTACGAGCAGTACTTC. Translating it yields CASRPRGSYEQYF.

This clonotype was found a few times. The V and J genes are TRBV7-9 and TRBJ2-1; a weak D match, TRBD1 (5 bases). The V and J ends lost 2 bases and 0 bases respectively, with 14 bases between them. CDR3 length: 17 residues. Germline-derived CDR1 and CDR2 are SEHNR and FQNEAQ (reference sequence). The CDR3 DNA is TGTGCCAGCAGCTTACACCCCACAGGAAGCTCCTACAATGAGCAGTTCTTC. Encoded protein: CASSLHPTGSSYNEQFF.

The rearrangement uses TRBV7-2 and TRBJ2-3; 15 bases align to TRBD2. CDR1 SGHTA and CDR2 FQGNSA come from the germline V gene. CDR3 length: 17 residues. Losses at the gene ends were 5 bases for V and 6 bases for J; bases not matched to a gene: 9. In DNA form, the CDR3 reads TGTGCCAGCAGCAACCAGTACGGGACTAGCGGGAGGGATACGCAGTATTTT. Translating it yields CASSNQYGTSGRDTQYF.

This clonotype was seen repeatedly, ten times or more. This chain connects TRBV20-1 to TRBJ2-7; D unresolved. The CDR3 contains 12 residues. The germline CDR1 and CDR2 sequences are DFQATT and SNEGSKA (reference sequence). Between the trimmed V and J ends, which lost 3 bases and 2 bases, there was a span of 8 bases. The CDR3 protein is CSASRAPYEQYF. CDR3 nucleotides: TGCAGTGCTAGCCGGGCCCCCTACGAGCAGTACTTC.

This chain links TRBV7-2 with TRBJ2-3; TRBD1 might be the D (7 bases). Germline CDR1 is SGHTA and CDR2 is FQGNSA. The CDR3 totals 16 residues. Trimming took 7 bases from V and 0 from J, leaving 17 bases between them. In DNA, the CDR3 is TGTGCCAGCAACCCTCGGGGGACAGCCAGCACAGATACGCAGTATTTT. It specifies CASNPRGTASTDTQYF.

The genes are TRBV27 and TRBJ2-4; D perhaps matches TRBD1 (6 bases). Trimming took 2 bases from V and 5 from J, leaving 22 bases between them. The CDR3 is 18 amino acids. The germline V gene encodes CDR1 MNHEY and CDR2 SMNVEV (reference sequence). In DNA, the CDR3 is TGTGCCAGCAGTTTAGGTCTCGGAGACATGGGGGCAGAAAACATTCAGTACTTC. Translating gives CASSLGLGDMGAENIQYF.

V is TRBV3-1 and J is TRBJ2-3; TRBD2 matches 8 bases. The germline CDR1 and CDR2 sequences are LGHDT and YNNKEL (reference sequence). The CDR3 length is 15 residues. V lost 4 bases to trimming and J lost 6 bases; unmatched junction nucleotides: 9. CDR3 amino acids: CASSRGAGGPDTQYF. The CDR3 DNA sequence: TGTGCCAGCAGCCGAGGGGCGGGAGGCCCGGATACGCAGTATTTT.

V usage is TRBV12-3 or TRBV12-4 and J usage is TRBJ1-1; D gene ambiguous. This CDR3 is 14 amino acids long. Trimming removed 1 base from V and 1 base from J, with 7 bases in between. The CDR3 nucleotides are TGTGCCAGCAGTTTAGTCTTGACGAACACTGAAGCTTTCTTT. This encodes CASSLVLTNTEAFF.

V is TRBV7-9 and J is TRBJ1-6; D remains ambiguous. Deletions cut 4 bases from V and 5 bases from J, with 6 bases between. Germline-derived CDR1 and CDR2 are SEHNR and FQNEAQ (reference sequence). This CDR3 spans 13 amino acids. The CDR3: CASSSENNSPLHF. CDR3 nucleotides: TGTGCCAGCAGCTCCGAAAATAATTCACCCCTCCACTTT.

This chain connects TRBV29-1 to TRBJ2-2; D gene unclear. The CDR3 has 15 amino acids. Germline V gene data show CDR1 as SQVTM and CDR2 as ANQGSEA. The V and J ends lost 3 bases and 3 bases respectively, with 14 bases between them. The CDR3 reads CSVDSGPRDTGELFF. The DNA of the CDR3 is TGCAGCGTTGATAGTGGGCCAAGGGACACCGGGGAGCTGTTTTTT.

This clonotype has a count of ten or more. The V gene is TRBV28, the J gene TRBJ2-7; 8 bases agree with TRBD1. The CDR3 has 15 residues. Trimming cost V 8 bases and J 6 bases; bases outside gene matches: 15. Germline CDR1 and CDR2: MDHEN and SYDVKM. DNA for the CDR3: TGTGCCAGCGGAAGAAGGACAGGGCTTTCGTCCGAGCAGTACTTC. Its protein product is CASGRRTGLSSEQYF.

Ten or more counts support this clonotype. The rearrangement uses TRBV6-4 and TRBJ2-1, with TRBD2 as a possible D gene (5 bases). Trimming left V 0 bases short and J 12 bases short, with 9 bases between. Germline assignment: CDR1 MRHNA and CDR2 SNTAGT. The CDR3 totals 12 residues. The DNA for the CDR3 is TGTGCCAGCAGTGACTCTCCGGGGAGGCAGTTCTTC. Encoded protein: CASSDSPGRQFF.

In this sample, this clonotype turned up a few times. J is TRBJ2-7 and V is TRBV7-9; TRBD2 aligns across 11 bases. The CDR3 contains 16 residues. Germline V CDR1 and CDR2: SEHNR, FQNEAQ (reference sequence). Losses at the gene ends were 1 base for V and 3 bases for J; bases not matched to a gene: 5. The CDR3 sequence: CASSLDLGLAVYEQYF. CDR3 DNA sequence: TGTGCCAGCAGCTTAGATCTGGGACTAGCGGTCTACGAGCAGTACTTC.

The V call is TRBV29-1, the J call TRBJ1-2; possibly TRBD1 for D (5 bases). Trimming shortened V by 3 bases and J by 4 bases, and 18 bases separated the two germline ends. The CDR3 extends over 15 amino acids. Germline V gives CDR1 SQVTM, CDR2 ANQGSEA. CDR3 sequence (DNA): TGCAGCGTTGACGACAGACCTGTGGGAGGCTATGGCTACACCTTC. It is translated as CSVDDRPVGGYGYTF.